This TCR beta chain was sequenced in a study of tumor-infiltrating lymphocytes in primary liver carcinoma. The overall study: The five patients, who were men and women, ranged in age from 30 to 69 years. Productive TCRbeta reads per sample were roughly 3.5 to 8 million, not differing by tissue.

RNA and DNA were co-extracted from around 20-30 mg of unsorted bulk tissue. Treatment of the patients' primary liver carcinoma consisted of surgical resection. A primer in the constant region served to generate TCR beta cDNA from roughly 520 ng of total RNA. Researchers made the TCR beta libraries by running three nested multiplex PCR rounds with slightly modified ARM-PCR. Forward primers for TRBV1-TRBV30 and a C-beta reverse primer served the first two PCR rounds, at about 9 cycles each. MiXCR was run by TCRdb on the multiplex PCR reads, yielding one entry per CDR3 protein. Seen here are 35,000 to 40,000 distinct CDR3 sequences, about 75% observed once, and the top ten hold more than 35%. As for this clonotype: No antigen is known for it.

V was clipped by 6 bases and J by 0 bases, with 15 bases between them. This CDR3 spans 16 amino acids. CDR1 and CDR2 from the germline V gene are MGHRA and YSYEKL. Whole-study findings and limits: Tumor top-250-clone fraction significantly exceeded that of blood (p = 0.039).

The TCR was taken from a man aged 40-50 years with primary liver carcinoma and hepatitis B virus infection. The sequencing sample was made of tumor-adjacent normal liver tissue. The chain has TRBV4-1 and TRBJ1-3; D might be TRBD1 (5 bases). The CDR3 spells CASSRGRQPSGNTIYF. DNA for the CDR3: TGCGCCAGCAGTCGAGGGAGACAGCCCTCTGGAAACACCATATATTTT.